The following is a TCR beta chain sequence with its context. CDR1 is DFQATT and CDR2 is SNEGSKA in the germline V gene (reference sequence). The CDR3 is made up of 13 amino acids. CD8+CD57+ cell expansion, shown by flow cytometry, had occurred in the patients selected for sequencing. According to the study, genomic DNA was the template for TCR beta VDJ and CDR3 profiling. Each CDR3 protein is one row after TCRdb ran MiXCR on the reads. The sample yields about 120,000 distinct CDR3 sequences, under 65% seen once. The source of the sample is a study of CD8+CD57+ T cells in acquired aplastic anemia. Study overall: Mean DNA quantity obtained from sorted CD4+ and CD8+ cells was 3 to 4 ug.

The sequence came from a human donor with aplastic anemia. The sequenced material came from sorted CD4+, CD8+, or CD8+CD57+ T cells (not recorded which) from PBMCs. The chain is built from TRBV20-1 and TRBJ1-6; unclear D gene. The CDR3 loop reads CIASRDDNSPLHF. Here the CDR3 DNA reads TGCATTGCGTCAAGGGATGATAATTCACCCCTCCACTTT.